This entry concerns a single T cell receptor beta chain. Its target is not known. Recent vaccinations or acute infections were absent in the healthy HIV-negative adult donors. Splitting of CD4+ cells produced CD45RA+ naive and CD45RA-negative memory subsets. The data were taken from a study of shared clonotypes between healthy human individuals. Points from the study as a whole: Relative to their counterparts shared across all four donors, non-shared clonotypes exhibited diminished generation probabilities.

TCRdb's table, derived via immunoSEQ multiplex PCR, lists solely in-frame clones and lacks some. This table has 1.6 million or so clones, approximately 98.5% appearing once. Germline V gives CDR1 SNHLY, CDR2 FYNNEI. V lost 7 bases and J 5 bases, leaving 5 bases between the germline ends. The CDR3 runs to 11 residues. This receptor was identified in a man aged 25-40 years in good health. Sequencing input: naive CD4+ T cells sorted from blood. The subset was: CD45RA+ positively selected. J is TRBJ2-2 and V is TRBV2; D call uncertain. CDR3 protein: CASTGTGELFF. DNA of the CDR3: TGTGCCAGCACGGGTACCGGGGAGCTGTTTTTT.